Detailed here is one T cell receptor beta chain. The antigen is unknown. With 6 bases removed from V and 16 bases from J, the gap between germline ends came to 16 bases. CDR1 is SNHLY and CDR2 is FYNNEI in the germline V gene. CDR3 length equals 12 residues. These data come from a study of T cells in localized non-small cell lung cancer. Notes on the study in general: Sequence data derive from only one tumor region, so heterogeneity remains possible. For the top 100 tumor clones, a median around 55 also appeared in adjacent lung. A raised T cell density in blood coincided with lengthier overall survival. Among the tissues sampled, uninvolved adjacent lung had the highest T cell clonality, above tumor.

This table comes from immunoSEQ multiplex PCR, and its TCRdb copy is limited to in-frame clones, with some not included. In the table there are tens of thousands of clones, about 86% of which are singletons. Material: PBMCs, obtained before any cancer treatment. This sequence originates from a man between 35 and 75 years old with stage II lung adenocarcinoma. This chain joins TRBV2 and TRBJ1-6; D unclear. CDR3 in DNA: TGTGCCAGCAGCCCCTTTGGGATAACTCTCCACTTT. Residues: CASSPFGITLHF.